This T cell receptor beta chain was found in a study of cytomegalovirus exposure and HLA in healthy donors. Germline V gene data show CDR1 as MNHNS and CDR2 as SASEGT. V was pared by 8 bases and J by 3 bases, with 7 bases of the junction left unmatched. This CDR3 comprises 13 residues. The PCR was carried out with 60 Vbeta primers and 13 Jbeta primers. Here immunoSEQ multiplex PCR was the method, and the copy in TCRdb shows in-frame clones only, minus some. Among 190,000 or so clones listed, roughly 80% were seen once. This chain connects TRBV6-1 to TRBJ2-7; 7 bases map to TRBD2. Sequenced: PBMCs. This sequence was found in a woman between 45 and 60 years old in good health and CMV-seropositive. The CDR3 loop is CASGRTRDYEQYF. The CDR3 nucleotides read TGTGCCAGCGGTAGGACTAGAGACTACGAGCAGTACTTC.